This T cell receptor beta chain was found in a study of blood T cell repertoires in COVID-19. Study-wide context: T cells, B-cell-depleted T cells, or PBMCs supplied cDNA or gDNA.

The germline V gene has CDR1 LNHDA and CDR2 SQIVND (reference sequence). Trimming stripped 5 bases from V and 2 bases from J, with 8 bases between. The CDR3 totals 13 residues. Profiled with immunoSEQ multiplex PCR; TCRdb holds only in-frame clones, not every one. Here the sample spans 120,000 to 150,000 clones, approximately 86% being singletons. Sequencing was done on a sample of peripheral blood. V and J are TRBV19 and TRBJ2-3; a possible D gene is TRBD2 (5 bases). The TCR comes from a woman aged 45 to 65 with acute or convalescent COVID-19. CDR3 in amino acids: CASSPRVTDTQYF. The CDR3 DNA sequence: TGTGCCAGTAGTCCGAGGGTCACAGATACGCAGTATTTT.